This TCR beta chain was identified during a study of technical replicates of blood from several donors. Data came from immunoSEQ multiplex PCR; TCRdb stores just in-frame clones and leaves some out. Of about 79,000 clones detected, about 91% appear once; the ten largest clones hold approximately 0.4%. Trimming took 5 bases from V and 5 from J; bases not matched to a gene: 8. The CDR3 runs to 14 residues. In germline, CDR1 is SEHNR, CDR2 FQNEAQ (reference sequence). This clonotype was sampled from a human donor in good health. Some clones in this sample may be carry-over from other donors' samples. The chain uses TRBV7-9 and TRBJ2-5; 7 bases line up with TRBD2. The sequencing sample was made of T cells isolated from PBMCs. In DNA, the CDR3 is TGTGCCAGCAGCCCCGGGGGGAGGGAGGAGACCCAGTACTTC. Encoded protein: CASSPGGREETQYF.